This TCR beta chain was found in a study of Ad26.COV2.S vaccination and SARS-CoV-2 variants. Study outcomes and limitations: After vaccination, reports described spike-specific CD8+ and CD4+ T cell responses as showing substantial breadth.

Treatment defined: approximately 18 received Ad26.COV2.S at low or high dose, single or two shots; roughly five received placebo; per-sample allocation not given. Day 63 after the first injection of vaccine or placebo was the sampling time. Boston provided a donor who was an adult aged 18-55 years. V was pared by 8 bases and J by 7 bases, with 12 bases between. The CDR3 extends over 11 amino acids. The germline gives CDR1 DFQATT, CDR2 SNEGSKA (reference sequence). As to this clone: The antigen is undetermined.

Here immunoSEQ multiplex PCR was the method, and the copy in TCRdb shows in-frame clones only, minus some. The sample lists around 300,000 clones, roughly 88% occurring once. The V call is TRBV20-1, the J call TRBJ2-1, with D maybe TRBD2 (5 bases). The starting material was peripheral blood, obtained in a trial of Ad26.COV2.S vaccine versus placebo. The receptor comes from a person between 18 and 60 years old who received the Ad26.COV2.S COVID-19 vaccine or a placebo. The CDR3 protein is CSFLRENEQFF. The CDR3 coding sequence is TGCAGTTTCCTACGGGAAAATGAGCAGTTCTTC.